The rows below give T cell receptor beta chains drawn from one sample of a study of blood T cell repertoires in COVID-19. Repertoires were generated with immunoSEQ multiplex PCR, while TCRdb's copy carries only in-frame clones and drops some. The sample carries more than 300,000 clones, about nine tenths recorded once. Source material: peripheral blood. These receptors were obtained from a woman in her seventies with COVID-19, enrolled during active disease. Both conserved end residues are part of each CDR3. The D gene is left open where the match is weak. Only part of the rows carry a size: once, few, many, or a class if the clone is expanded.

d_call	v_call	j_call	clone_size	cdr3_aa	cdr3_nt
.	TRBV10-3	TRBJ1-1	.	CAISANSGASNTEAFF	TGTGCCATCAGTGCGAACTCAGGGGCATCGAACACTGAAGCTTTCTTT
TRBD1	TRBV6-5	TRBJ1-1	.	CASSLQGGVAEAFF	TGTGCCAGCAGCTTACAGGGGGGTGTCGCTGAAGCTTTCTTT
.	TRBV12-3/TRBV12-4	TRBJ1-2	.	CASRNGAVLGYTF	TGTGCCAGCAGAAATGGGGCAGTTCTCGGCTACACCTTC
.	TRBV27	TRBJ1-5	.	CASSPQRRIGQPQHF	TGTGCCAGCAGTCCTCAGAGGAGGATAGGGCAGCCCCAGCATTTT
TRBD1	TRBV9	TRBJ2-3	.	CASSVERGWDSRTDTQYF	TGTGCCAGCAGCGTAGAGAGGGGGTGGGACAGCCGCACAGATACGCAGTATTTT
.	TRBV3-1/TRBV3-2	TRBJ1-2	.	CASSQDQGRWDGYTF	TGTGCCAGCAGCCAAGATCAGGGGCGTTGGGATGGCTACACCTTC
.	TRBV5-6	TRBJ2-3	.	CASSSGNTQYF	TGTGCCAGCAGCTCCGGGAATACGCAGTATTTT
.	TRBV5-6	TRBJ1-1	.	CASSLSVGGLNTEAFF	TGTGCCAGCAGCTTATCGGTGGGGGGGCTGAACACTGAAGCTTTCTTT
.	TRBV12-3/TRBV12-4	TRBJ1-2	.	CASSPTGGGYTF	TGTGCCAGCAGTCCCACGGGTGGCGGCTACACCTTC
TRBD1	TRBV7-2	TRBJ1-2	.	CASSPTGGKGGYTF	TGTGCCAGCAGCCCAACAGGGGGCAAAGGTGGCTACACCTTC
.	TRBV5-1	TRBJ1-1	once	CASRGAFATEAFF	TGCGCCAGCAGGGGGGCGTTCGCCACTGAAGCTTTCTTT
.	TRBV15	TRBJ1-4	.	CATSSQDREKLFF	TGTGCCACCAGCAGCCAAGACAGGGAAAAACTGTTTTTT
.	TRBV7-9	TRBJ2-7	.	CASGASLEQYF	TGTGCCAGCGGAGCCTCCCTCGAGCAGTACTTC
TRBD1	TRBV5-5	TRBJ1-5	.	CASSSGGLQPQHF	TGTGCCAGCAGCTCAGGGGGCTTGCAGCCCCAGCATTTT
.	TRBV12-3/TRBV12-4	TRBJ1-1	.	CASQLGTLEAFF	TGTGCCAGCCAGCTAGGCACCCTTGAAGCTTTCTTT
.	TRBV21-1	TRBJ2-6	once	CASSKGAADSGANVLTF	TGTGCCAGCAGCAAAGGCGCGGCGGACTCTGGGGCCAACGTCCTGACTTTC
.	TRBV2	TRBJ2-7	.	CASESGPYEQYF	TGTGCCAGCGAATCGGGTCCCTACGAGCAGTACTTC
TRBD1	TRBV3-1/TRBV3-2	TRBJ1-2	few	CASSPYTGDYGYTF	TGTGCCAGCAGCCCCTATACAGGGGACTATGGCTACACCTTC
.	TRBV27	TRBJ2-1	.	CASSSYGGYNEQFF	TGTGCCAGCAGTTCCTACGGGGGCTACAATGAGCAGTTCTTC
TRBD1	TRBV2	TRBJ2-2	.	CASSTTGGGNTGELFF	TGTGCCAGCAGTACGACAGGGGGCGGGAACACCGGGGAGCTGTTTTTT
.	TRBV30	TRBJ1-2	once	CAWSVGGHGGYTF	TGTGCCTGGAGTGTGGGGGGGCACGGCGGCTACACCTTC
.	TRBV24-1	TRBJ1-5	.	CATSDSARYQPQHF	TGTGCCACCAGTGATTCAGCTAGGTATCAGCCCCAGCATTTT
TRBD1	TRBV5-1	TRBJ1-2	.	CASSSSYGTGNYGYTF	TGCGCCAGCAGCTCCTCCTATGGGACAGGAAACTATGGCTACACCTTC
.	TRBV6-5	TRBJ2-7	.	CASSPTGTYEQYF	TGTGCCAGCAGTCCCACAGGGACGTACGAGCAGTACTTC
TRBD2	TRBV19	TRBJ2-2	.	CASSRAGDTGELFF	TGTGCCAGTAGTAGAGCGGGGGACACCGGGGAGCTGTTTTTT
.	TRBV6-5	TRBJ2-7	few	CASSYSGGVDEQYF	TGTGCCAGCAGTTACTCCGGGGGAGTTGACGAGCAGTACTTC
TRBD2	TRBV4-3	TRBJ2-7	.	CASSPGEGPSYEQYF	TGCGCCAGCAGCCCCGGGGAGGGTCCCTCCTACGAGCAGTACTTC
.	TRBV20-1	TRBJ2-1	.	CSAHRNNEQFF	TGCAGTGCTCACAGAAACAATGAGCAGTTCTTC
TRBD2	TRBV7-3	TRBJ2-3	.	CASSLGLAVTDTQYF	TGTGCCAGCAGCTTAGGGCTAGCGGTGACAGATACGCAGTATTTT
TRBD1	TRBV29-1	TRBJ1-3	.	CSGGTVPCALSGNTIYF	TGCAGCGGGGGGACAGTGCCCTGTGCTCTCTCTGGAAACACCATATATTTT
TRBD1	TRBV28	TRBJ1-2	.	CASSPGQHSYGYTF	TGTGCCAGCAGTCCGGGACAGCACTCCTATGGCTACACCTTC
.	TRBV28	TRBJ2-1	.	CASNQGLSYNEQFF	TGTGCCAGCAATCAGGGGCTCTCCTACAATGAGCAGTTCTTC
.	TRBV6-5	TRBJ1-2	.	CASSYSREGYTF	TGTGCCAGCAGTTACTCACGGGAAGGCTACACCTTC
TRBD1	TRBV30	TRBJ1-2	.	CAWSSLSSQGVYGYTF	TGTGCCTGGAGTTCACTCTCTTCACAGGGGGTGTATGGCTACACCTTC
.	TRBV15	TRBJ2-7	once	CATSRDRVRYEQYF	TGTGCCACCAGCAGAGACAGGGTTCGCTACGAGCAGTACTTC
.	TRBV24-1	TRBJ2-1	.	CATSDPRGYNEQFF	TGTGCCACCAGTGATCCCCGCGGGTACAATGAGCAGTTCTTC
TRBD1	TRBV6-5	TRBJ1-2	.	CASSKTGGYGYTF	TGTGCCAGCAGTAAAACAGGGGGCTATGGCTACACCTTC
.	TRBV2	TRBJ1-1	once	CASSPQGLSGAFF	TGTGCCAGCAGTCCTCAGGGGCTTTCTGGAGCTTTCTTT
.	TRBV29-1	TRBJ1-1	.	CSTSDRNTEAFF	TGCAGCACCTCGGACAGGAACACTGAAGCTTTCTTT
TRBD1	TRBV18	TRBJ2-7	.	CASSPQGTGEQYF	TGTGCCAGCTCTCCCCAAGGGACAGGCGAGCAGTACTTC
.	TRBV5-6	TRBJ2-3	.	CASSQVSGDTQYF	TGTGCCAGCAGCCAGGTCTCGGGGGATACGCAGTATTTT
TRBD1	TRBV2	TRBJ1-1	.	CASRGDRDTEAFF	TGTGCCAGCAGAGGGGACAGAGACACTGAAGCTTTCTTT
TRBD1	TRBV6-6	TRBJ1-2	.	CASSYSPDRGRGYTF	TGTGCCAGCAGTTACTCCCCGGACAGGGGACGTGGCTACACCTTC
.	TRBV7-2	TRBJ2-3	once	CASSLRGYGPDTQYF	TGTGCCAGCAGCTTAAGGGGCTATGGCCCAGATACGCAGTATTTT
.	TRBV4-1	TRBJ1-2	.	CASSHSVAGVSVGYGYTF	TGCGCCAGCAGCCATTCCGTGGCGGGGGTGTCGGTAGGCTATGGCTACACCTTC
.	TRBV19	TRBJ1-3	once	CASSITGSSGNTIYF	TGTGCCAGTAGTATCACAGGTAGCTCTGGAAACACCATATATTTT